The 2 T cell receptor beta chains listed next were all sequenced from one sample in a study of T cells after yellow fever vaccination. Using its own MiXCR run on the 5' RACE reads, TCRdb lists one record per CDR3 protein. Of thousands of distinct CDR3 sequences in the sample, about 6.1% are singletons; the top ten hold 50% to 75%. Sample: PBMCs, either bulk or a sorted T-cell subset (CD4+, CD8+, memory, or dextramer-sorted; not recorded which), taken less than 16 days after the first yellow fever vaccination. The receptors shown here come from a young man who received the YFV17D yellow fever vaccine.

The table lists this clonotype with many counts. This rearrangement joins TRBV3-1 to TRBJ2-3; 15 nucleotides align to TRBD2. The CDR3 runs to 15 residues. Germline V lookup: CDR1 LGHDT, CDR2 YNNKEL (reference sequence). The junction had 0 bases not matched to a gene; V was cut back by 4 bases and J by 4 bases. This CDR3 is CASSRTSGGADTQYF. In nucleotides, the CDR3 is TGTGCCAGCAGCCGGACTAGCGGGGGGGCAGATACGCAGTATTTT.

This clonotype appeared many times. V gene TRBV19 combines with J gene TRBJ2-1; D possibly uses TRBD1 or TRBD2 (7 bases each). From germline, CDR1 is LNHDA and CDR2 SQIVND (reference sequence). The V end was cut by 3 bases, the J end by 10 bases, with 16 bases between. The CDR3 sequence is 14 residues long. The CDR3 region is CASSMGGGPLEQFF. As DNA, the CDR3 is TGTGCCAGTAGTATGGGAGGGGGCCCTCTGGAGCAGTTCTTC. The full variable domain, with the rest looked up from reference TRBV19 and TRBJ2-1, is DGGITQSPKYLFRKEGQNVTLSCEQNLNHDAMYWYRQDPGQGLRLIYYSQIVNDFQKGDIAEGYSVSREKKESFPLTVTSAQKNPTAFYLCASSMGGGPLEQFFGPGTRLTVL.